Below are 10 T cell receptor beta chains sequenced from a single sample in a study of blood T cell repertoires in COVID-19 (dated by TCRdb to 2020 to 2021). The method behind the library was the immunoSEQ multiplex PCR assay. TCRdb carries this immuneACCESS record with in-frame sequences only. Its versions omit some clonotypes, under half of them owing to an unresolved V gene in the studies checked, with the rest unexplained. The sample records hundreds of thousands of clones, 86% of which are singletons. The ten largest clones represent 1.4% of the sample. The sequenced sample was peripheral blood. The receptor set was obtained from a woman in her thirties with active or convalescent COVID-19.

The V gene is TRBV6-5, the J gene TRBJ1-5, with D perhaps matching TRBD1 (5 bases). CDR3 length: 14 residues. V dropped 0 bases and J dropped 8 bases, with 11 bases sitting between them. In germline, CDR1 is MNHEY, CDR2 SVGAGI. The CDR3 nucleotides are TGTGCCAGCAGTTACTCTCCGGGGGTTGAGCCCCAGCATTTT. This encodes CASSYSPGVEPQHF.

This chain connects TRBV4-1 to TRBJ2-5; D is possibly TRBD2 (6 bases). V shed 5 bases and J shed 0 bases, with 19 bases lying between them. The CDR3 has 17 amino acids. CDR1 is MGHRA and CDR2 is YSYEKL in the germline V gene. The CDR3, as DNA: TGCGCCAGCAGCTGGCAGGCGGGGAGCGGGTACCAAGAGACCCAGTACTTC. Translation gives CASSWQAGSGYQETQYF.

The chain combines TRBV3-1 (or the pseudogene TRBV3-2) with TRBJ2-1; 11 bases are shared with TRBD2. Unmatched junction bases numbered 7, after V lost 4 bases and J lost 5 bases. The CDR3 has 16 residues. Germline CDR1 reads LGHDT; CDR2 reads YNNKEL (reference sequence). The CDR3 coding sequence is TGTGCCAGCAGCCGAATGACTAGCGGGGCCCACAATGAGCAGTTCTTC. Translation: CASSRMTSGAHNEQFF.

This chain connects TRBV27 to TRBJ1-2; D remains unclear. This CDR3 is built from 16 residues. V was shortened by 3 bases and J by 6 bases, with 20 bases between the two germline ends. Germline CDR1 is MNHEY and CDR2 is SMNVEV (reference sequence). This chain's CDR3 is CASSFRQAPTSNGYTF. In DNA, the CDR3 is TGTGCCAGCAGTTTCCGGCAGGCCCCAACCTCAAATGGCTACACCTTC.

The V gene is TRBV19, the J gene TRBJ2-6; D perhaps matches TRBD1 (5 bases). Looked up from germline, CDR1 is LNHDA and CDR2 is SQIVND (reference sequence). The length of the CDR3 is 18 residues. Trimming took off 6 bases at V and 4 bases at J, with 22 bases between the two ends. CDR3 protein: CASRPQTDISSGANVLTF. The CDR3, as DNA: TGTGCCAGTAGACCCCAGACAGACATAAGCTCCGGGGCCAACGTCCTGACTTTC.

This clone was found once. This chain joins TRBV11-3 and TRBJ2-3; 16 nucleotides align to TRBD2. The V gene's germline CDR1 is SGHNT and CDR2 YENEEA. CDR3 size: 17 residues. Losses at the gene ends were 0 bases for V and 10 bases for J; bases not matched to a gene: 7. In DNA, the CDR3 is TGTGCCAGCAGCTTAGATGGAGGGACTAGCGGGAGGGCCCCGCAGTATTTT. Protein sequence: CASSLDGGTSGRAPQYF.

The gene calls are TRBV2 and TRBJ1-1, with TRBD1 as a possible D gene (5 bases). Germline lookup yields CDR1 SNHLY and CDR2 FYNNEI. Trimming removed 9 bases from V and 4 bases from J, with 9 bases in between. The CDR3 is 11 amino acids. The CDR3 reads CARGGSTEAFF. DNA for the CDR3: TGTGCCAGGGGGGGTTCCACTGAAGCTTTCTTT.

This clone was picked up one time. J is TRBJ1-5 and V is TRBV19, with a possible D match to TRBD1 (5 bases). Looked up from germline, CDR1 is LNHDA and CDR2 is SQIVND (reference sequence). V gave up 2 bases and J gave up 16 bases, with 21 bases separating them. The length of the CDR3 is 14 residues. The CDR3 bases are TGTGCCAGTAGTATAAACGTCAAGGAGGGGTATCTTCATTTT. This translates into CASSINVKEGYLHF. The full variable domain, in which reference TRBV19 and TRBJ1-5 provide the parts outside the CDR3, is DGGITQSPKYLFRKEGQNVTLSCEQNLNHDAMYWYRQDPGQGLRLIYYSQIVNDFQKGDIAEGYSVSREKKESFPLTVTSAQKNPTAFYLCASSINVKEGYLHFGDGTRLSIL.

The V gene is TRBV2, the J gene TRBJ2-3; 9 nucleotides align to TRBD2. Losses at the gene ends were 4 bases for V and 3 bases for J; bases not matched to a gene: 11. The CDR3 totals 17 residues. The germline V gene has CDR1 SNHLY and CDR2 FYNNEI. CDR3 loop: CASSVFLAGSGTDTQYF. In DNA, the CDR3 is TGTGCCAGCAGTGTGTTTCTAGCGGGGTCCGGGACAGATACGCAGTATTTT.

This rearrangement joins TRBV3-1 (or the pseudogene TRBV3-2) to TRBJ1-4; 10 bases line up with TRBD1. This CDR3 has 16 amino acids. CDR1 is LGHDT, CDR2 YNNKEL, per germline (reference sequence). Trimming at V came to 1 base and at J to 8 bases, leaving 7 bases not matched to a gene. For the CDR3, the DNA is TGTGCCAGCAGCCAAGCAGCAGGGACAGGGGACGAAAAACTGTTTTTT. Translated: CASSQAAGTGDEKLFF.